This T cell receptor beta chain was documented in a study of blood T cell repertoires in COVID-19. Across the study: Donors in the United States, Italy and Spain gave samples during acute or convalescent COVID-19. Sample material is recorded as cDNA or gDNA derived from T cells, B-cell-depleted T cells, or PBMCs.

Authors' data handling: Reference gene primers were amplified, and this amplification served to estimate nucleated cell counts. Sequencing was performed with immunoSEQ multiplex PCR; in TCRdb, only in-frame clones are kept and a portion is missing. Clonal size and the V and J genes are those of that table, whereas D and trimming came from the DNA. The top ten hold 3% to 3.5% of the sample, which has roughly 100,000 clones, 87% seen once. Germline CDR1 and CDR2: SGHTS and YDEGEE. This CDR3 has 15 amino acids. V was cut by 0 bases and J by 3 bases, with 12 bases left in between. The TCR comes from a man aged 50 to 60 in a cohort sampled during active COVID-19. Sequenced: peripheral blood. This chain links TRBV5-8 with TRBJ1-1; D gene uncertain. CDR3 sequence: CASSLALGRDTEAFF. The DNA for the CDR3 is TGTGCCAGCAGCTTGGCCCTGGGGAGGGACACTGAAGCTTTCTTT. The entire variable domain, with the rest obtained from reference TRBV5-8 and TRBJ1-1, is as follows: EAGVTQSPTHLIKTRGQQATLRCSPISGHTSVYWYQQALGLGLQFLLWYDEGEERNRGNFPPRFSGRQFPNYSSELNVNALELEDSALYLCASSLALGRDTEAFFGQGTRLTVV.